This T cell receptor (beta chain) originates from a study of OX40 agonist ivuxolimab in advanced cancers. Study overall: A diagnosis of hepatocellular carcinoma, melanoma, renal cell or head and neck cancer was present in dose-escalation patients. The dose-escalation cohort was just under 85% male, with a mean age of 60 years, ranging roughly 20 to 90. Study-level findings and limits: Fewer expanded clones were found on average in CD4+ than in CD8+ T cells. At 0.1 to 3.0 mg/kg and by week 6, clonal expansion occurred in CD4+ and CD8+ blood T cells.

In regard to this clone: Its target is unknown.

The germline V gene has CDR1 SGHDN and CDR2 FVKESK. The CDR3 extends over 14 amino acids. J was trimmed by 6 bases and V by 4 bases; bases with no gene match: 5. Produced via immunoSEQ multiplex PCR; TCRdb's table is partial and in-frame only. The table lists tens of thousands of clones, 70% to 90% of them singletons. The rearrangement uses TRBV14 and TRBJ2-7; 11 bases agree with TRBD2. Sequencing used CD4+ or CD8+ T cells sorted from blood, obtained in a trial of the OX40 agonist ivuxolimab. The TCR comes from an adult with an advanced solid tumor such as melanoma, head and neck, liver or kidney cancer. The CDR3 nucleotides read TGTGCCAGCAGCCCGACTAGCGGGACAGGCGAGCAGTACTTC. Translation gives CASSPTSGTGEQYF.